This is a list of T cell receptor beta chains from one sample in a study of T cells in Graves' hyperthyroidism and ophthalmopathy. TCRdb itself ran the multiplex PCR reads through MiXCR, one entry per CDR3 protein. The data contain some 460,000 distinct CDR3 sequences, around 16% of them singletons. The sequenced sample consisted of blood. The source of these receptors is a woman between 18 and 29 years old with Graves' hyperthyroidism. Both conserved end residues are part of each CDR3. The order of the fields is J gene, D gene, clone size, V gene, CDR3 protein, CDR3 DNA. A D gene is named only where the DNA matches it firmly. Only part of the rows carry a size: once, few, many, or a class if the clone is expanded.

j_gene: TRBJ2-1
d_gene: -
abundance: few
v_gene: TRBV4-1
CDR3aa: CASSQAGVYGEQFF
CDR3nt: TGCGCCAGCAGCCAAGCGGGAGTCTACGGTGAGCAGTTCTTC

j_gene: TRBJ1-6
d_gene: -
abundance: many
v_gene: TRBV12-5
CDR3aa: CASATTGSNSPLHF
CDR3nt: TGTGCTAGTGCCACCACAGGTTCTAATTCACCCCTCCACTTT

j_gene: TRBJ2-1
d_gene: TRBD1
abundance: many
v_gene: TRBV11-3
CDR3aa: CASSLIWTGGGGSPYNEQFF
CDR3nt: TGTGCCAGCAGCTTAATTTGGACAGGGGGCGGTGGATCCCCCTACAATGAGCAGTTCTTC

j_gene: TRBJ1-1
d_gene: -
abundance: -
v_gene: TRBV27
CDR3aa: CASSIEGGPQPGTEAFF
CDR3nt: TGTGCCAGCAGCATAGAGGGAGGACCCCAACCGGGCACTGAAGCTTTCTTT

j_gene: TRBJ1-2
d_gene: TRBD1
abundance: -
v_gene: TRBV10-3
CDR3aa: CAISTTGQKYGYTF
CDR3nt: TGTGCCATCAGTACGACGGGACAGAAATATGGCTACACCTTC

j_gene: TRBJ1-1
d_gene: -
abundance: many
v_gene: TRBV5-1
CDR3aa: CASSPETSMVFF
CDR3nt: TGCGCCAGCAGCCCCGAGACTTCAATGGTTTTCTTT

j_gene: TRBJ2-1
d_gene: -
abundance: many
v_gene: TRBV5-6
CDR3aa: CASTNLVWRGPYNEQFF
CDR3nt: TGTGCCAGCACCAACCTCGTCTGGCGGGGTCCCTACAATGAGCAGTTCTTC

j_gene: TRBJ1-5
d_gene: -
abundance: -
v_gene: TRBV19
CDR3aa: CASSMNGVSQPQHF
CDR3nt: TGTGCCAGTAGTATGAATGGGGTAAGTCAGCCCCAGCATTTT

j_gene: TRBJ2-7
d_gene: -
abundance: many
v_gene: TRBV28
CDR3aa: CASSLVGNGGYEQYF
CDR3nt: TGTGCCAGCAGTCTAGTTGGCAACGGGGGATACGAGCAGTACTTC

j_gene: TRBJ2-5
d_gene: TRBD1
abundance: -
v_gene: TRBV6-1
CDR3aa: CASRTTGGQETQYF
CDR3nt: TGTGCCAGCAGGACTACAGGGGGCCAAGAGACCCAGTACTTC

j_gene: TRBJ1-4
d_gene: -
abundance: many
v_gene: TRBV4-1
CDR3aa: CASSLGLGDEKLFF
CDR3nt: TGCGCCAGCAGCCTGGGACTGGGGGATGAAAAACTGTTTTTT

j_gene: TRBJ2-7
d_gene: TRBD2
abundance: many
v_gene: TRBV20-1
CDR3aa: CSTRGLAGVGYEQYF
CDR3nt: TGCAGTACCCGGGGGCTAGCGGGAGTTGGGTACGAGCAGTACTTC

j_gene: TRBJ2-7
d_gene: TRBD1
abundance: many
v_gene: TRBV12-3/TRBV12-4
CDR3aa: CASTPYWTGHLNWPYEQYF
CDR3nt: TGTGCCAGCACTCCCTACTGGACAGGGCACCTAAATTGGCCCTACGAGCAGTACTTC

j_gene: TRBJ2-2
d_gene: TRBD2
abundance: many
v_gene: TRBV7-2
CDR3aa: CASSSRLAGNTGELFF
CDR3nt: TGTGCCAGCAGCTCCCGACTAGCGGGGAACACCGGGGAGCTGTTTTTT

j_gene: TRBJ2-1
d_gene: -
abundance: many
v_gene: TRBV11-2
CDR3aa: CASSPTSTRGEQFF
CDR3nt: TGTGCCAGCAGCCCCACTTCCACCCGGGGGGAGCAGTTCTTC

j_gene: TRBJ1-3
d_gene: -
abundance: few
v_gene: TRBV5-1
CDR3aa: CTSSLRGANSGNTIYF
CDR3nt: TGCACCAGCAGCTTGCGGGGGGCGAACTCTGGAAACACCATATATTTT

j_gene: TRBJ2-2
d_gene: -
abundance: -
v_gene: TRBV3-1
CDR3aa: CASSQASGLRLFF
CDR3nt: TGTGCCAGCAGCCAAGCTTCGGGCCTAAGGCTGTTTTTT

j_gene: TRBJ1-3
d_gene: -
abundance: many
v_gene: TRBV12-3/TRBV12-4
CDR3aa: CASSLQGMTGNTIYF
CDR3nt: TGTGCCAGCAGTTTACAGGGGATGACTGGAAACACCATATATTTT

j_gene: TRBJ2-1
d_gene: -
abundance: many
v_gene: TRBV2
CDR3aa: CASGATRGYEQFF
CDR3nt: TGTGCCAGCGGGGCTACTAGGGGCTATGAGCAGTTCTTC

j_gene: TRBJ2-3
d_gene: -
abundance: many
v_gene: TRBV11-2
CDR3aa: CASSAIGGTDTQYF
CDR3nt: TGTGCCAGCAGCGCCATTGGGGGCACAGATACGCAGTATTTT

j_gene: TRBJ2-1
d_gene: -
abundance: few
v_gene: TRBV12-3/TRBV12-4
CDR3aa: CASTSTGRNEQFF
CDR3nt: TGTGCCAGCACTTCTACAGGGCGCAATGAGCAGTTCTTC

j_gene: TRBJ2-7
d_gene: TRBD1
abundance: few
v_gene: TRBV6-1
CDR3aa: CASSGLGQGIYEQYF
CDR3nt: TGTGCCAGCAGTGGTTTGGGACAGGGCATCTACGAGCAGTACTTC

j_gene: TRBJ2-5
d_gene: -
abundance: once
v_gene: TRBV14
CDR3aa: CASSGQGLSQETQYF
CDR3nt: TGTGCCAGCAGTGGCCAGGGTTTGTCCCAAGAGACCCAGTACTTC

j_gene: TRBJ2-1
d_gene: -
abundance: -
v_gene: TRBV5-6
CDR3aa: CASSPGPDNEQFF
CDR3nt: TGTGCCAGCAGCCCTGGTCCGGACAATGAGCAGTTCTTC

j_gene: TRBJ1-5
d_gene: TRBD1
abundance: -
v_gene: TRBV20-1
CDR3aa: CSARNDRGNHQPQHF
CDR3nt: TGCAGTGCTAGAAACGACAGGGGCAATCATCAGCCCCAGCATTTT

j_gene: TRBJ2-3
d_gene: -
abundance: -
v_gene: TRBV30
CDR3aa: CAWSAAGSTDTQYF
CDR3nt: TGTGCCTGGAGCGCCGCGGGGAGCACAGATACGCAGTATTTT

j_gene: TRBJ2-3
d_gene: -
abundance: many
v_gene: TRBV6-4
CDR3aa: CASSVGGGEADTQYF
CDR3nt: TGTGCCAGCAGTGTAGGAGGGGGCGAGGCAGATACGCAGTATTTT

j_gene: TRBJ1-2
d_gene: -
abundance: many
v_gene: TRBV7-2
CDR3aa: CASSRAGVEGYTF
CDR3nt: TGTGCCAGCAGTCGAGCCGGTGTGGAAGGCTACACCTTC

j_gene: TRBJ1-2
d_gene: TRBD1
abundance: once
v_gene: TRBV29-1
CDR3aa: CSVVQGVDYGYTF
CDR3nt: TGCAGCGTTGTACAGGGGGTTGACTATGGCTACACCTTC